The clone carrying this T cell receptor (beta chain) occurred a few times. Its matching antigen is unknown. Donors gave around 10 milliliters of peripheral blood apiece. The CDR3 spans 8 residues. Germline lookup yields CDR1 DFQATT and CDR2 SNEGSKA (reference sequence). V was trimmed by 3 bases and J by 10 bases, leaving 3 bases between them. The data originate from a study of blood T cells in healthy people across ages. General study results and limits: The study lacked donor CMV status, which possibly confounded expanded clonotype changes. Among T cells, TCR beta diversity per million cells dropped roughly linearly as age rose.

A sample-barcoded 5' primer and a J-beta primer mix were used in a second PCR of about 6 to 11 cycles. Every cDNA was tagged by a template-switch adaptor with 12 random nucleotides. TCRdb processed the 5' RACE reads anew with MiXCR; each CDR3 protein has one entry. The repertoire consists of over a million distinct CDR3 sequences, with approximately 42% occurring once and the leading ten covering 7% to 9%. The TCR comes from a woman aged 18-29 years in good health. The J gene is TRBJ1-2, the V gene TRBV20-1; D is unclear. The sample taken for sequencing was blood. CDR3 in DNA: TGCAGTGCTAGCCCCTACACCTTC. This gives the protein CSASPYTF.